The clone carrying this TCR beta chain was seen a handful of times. Its target is not known. The record originates from a study of cytomegalovirus exposure and HLA in healthy donors. At the level of the study: Among roughly 180 million T cells, an earlier analysis found 117 million unique TCR beta sequences. Study-wide points: A later examination showed that TCR association rates differed by HLA locus, with DRB1 most and HLA-C fewest.

Both 60 Vbeta primers and 13 Jbeta primers went into the PCR. Measured with immunoSEQ multiplex PCR; TCRdb has only the in-frame clones, and not every one. The sample includes around 130,000 clones, 65% to 90% of them seen just once. Trimming took off 0 bases at V and 2 bases at J, with 6 bases between the two ends. This CDR3 is built from 14 residues. The germline CDR1 and CDR2 sequences are SGDLS and YYNGEE. This chain links TRBV9 with TRBJ1-3, with a possible D match to TRBD1 (5 bases). The sample comprised PBMCs. The source of this sequence is a woman between 18 and 29 years old in good health and CMV-seropositive. The CDR3 region is CASSVEGPGNTIYF. The CDR3 DNA reads as TGTGCCAGCAGCGTAGAGGGGCCTGGAAACACCATATATTTT.